This T cell receptor (beta chain) was captured by sequencing in a study of T cells in Graves' hyperthyroidism and ophthalmopathy. There are many counts of this clonotype. RNA transcripts were the template for amplifying TCR beta CDR3 regions. TCR CDR3 regions were first amplified by RT-PCR with HTBI primers. One entry per CDR3 protein results from TCRdb running MiXCR on the multiplex PCR reads. The repertoire holds hundreds of thousands of distinct CDR3 sequences, with roughly 14% as singletons. The CDR3 spans 14 residues. CDR1 is MDHEN and CDR2 is SYDVKM in the germline V gene. Trimming stripped 4 bases from V and 7 bases from J, with 14 bases between.

The sequence derives from a woman between 40 and 50 years old with Graves' ophthalmopathy. The specimen was blood. The J gene is TRBJ1-5, the V gene TRBV28; D remains ambiguous. DNA of the CDR3: TGTGCCAGCAGTTACGGACGGGGAGGGCAGCCCCAGCATTTT. Its translation is CASSYGRGGQPQHF. Supplemented by reference TRBV28 and TRBJ1-5, the full variable domain reads DVKVTQSSRYLVKRTGEKVFLECVQDMDHENMFWYRQDPGLGLRLIYFSYDVKMKEKGDIPEGYSVSREKKERFSLILESASTNQTSMYLCASSYGRGGQPQHFGDGTRLSIL.